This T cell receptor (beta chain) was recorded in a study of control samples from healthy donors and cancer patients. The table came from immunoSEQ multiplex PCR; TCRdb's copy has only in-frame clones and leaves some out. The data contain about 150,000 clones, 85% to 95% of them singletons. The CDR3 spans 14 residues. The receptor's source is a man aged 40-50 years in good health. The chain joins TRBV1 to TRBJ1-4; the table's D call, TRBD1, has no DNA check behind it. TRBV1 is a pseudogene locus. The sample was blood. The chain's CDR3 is CTSSRPGQAEKLFF. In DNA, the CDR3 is TGCACCAGCAGCCGTCCGGGACAGGCTGAAAAACTGTTTTTT.